Listed below are T cell receptor beta chains from one sample, sequenced in a study of T-cell memory formation after mild COVID-19. From the 5' RACE reads, TCRdb called clonotypes with MiXCR, one entry per CDR3 protein. The sample has some 260,000 distinct CDR3 sequences, around 15% seen once. The sequencing input was PBMCs or a T cell subset sorted from them (not recorded which). The receptors were gathered from a man aged 18 to 30 who had mild COVID-19 (a few samples of this study predate the infection). Cell type and time point are not known. Both conserved end residues are part of each CDR3. D genes are given only for firm matches. Some rows mark clone size as missing; the rest say once, few, many or name a class of expanded clone.

>NA|few|TRBV15|TRBJ1-2
CATSSQGGGYTF
TGTGCCACCAGCAGTCAGGGAGGCGGCTACACCTTC
>NA|few|TRBV6-7|TRBJ1-2
CASILGRGYTF
TGTGCCAGCATCCTGGGGCGAGGCTACACCTTC
>NA|NA|TRBV6-8|TRBJ1-5
CASSYYYTAQHF
TGTGCCAGCAGTTACTATTACACCGCCCAGCATTTT
>NA|NA|TRBV6-5|TRBJ1-1
CASSPRDRTEAFF
TGTGCCAGCAGCCCACGAGACCGCACTGAAGCTTTCTTT
>TRBD1|few|TRBV20-1|TRBJ1-2
CSARGGSDRGNGYTF
TGCAGTGCTAGAGGGGGGTCGGACAGGGGGAACGGCTACACCTTC
>NA|few|TRBV20-1|TRBJ1-4
CSARDPRGGEKLFF
TGCAGTGCTAGAGATCCGAGGGGTGGTGAAAAACTGTTTTTT
>TRBD1|few|TRBV5-1|TRBJ2-7
CASSPDRAVDEQYF
TGCGCCAGCAGCCCCGACAGGGCCGTGGACGAGCAGTACTTC
>NA|many|TRBV10-3|TRBJ1-2
CAISESPARENYGYTF
TGTGCCATCAGTGAGTCGCCTGCCAGGGAGAACTATGGCTACACCTTC
>TRBD1|NA|TRBV7-2|TRBJ1-5
CASSLTGPAQPQHF
TGTGCCAGCAGCTTGACAGGGCCGGCCCAGCCCCAGCATTTT
>NA|few|TRBV12-3/TRBV12-4|TRBJ1-5
CASSSPSQPQHF
TGTGCCAGCAGTTCCCCCTCTCAGCCCCAGCATTTT
>NA|NA|TRBV7-2|TRBJ1-2
CASSYLPSGRGDYGYTF
TGTGCCAGCAGCTACCTGCCCTCTGGGCGGGGGGACTATGGCTACACCTTC
>TRBD1|many|TRBV5-1|TRBJ1-3
CASSGTGTSSGNTIYF
TGCGCCAGCAGCGGGACAGGGACTAGCTCTGGAAACACCATATATTTT
>TRBD2|NA|TRBV5-4|TRBJ2-3
CASSLGTSGGTQYF
TGTGCCAGCAGCTTGGGGACTAGCGGGGGTACGCAGTATTTT
>NA|NA|TRBV5-4|TRBJ1-1
CASSTMTLGTADTEAFF
TGTGCCAGCAGCACCATGACCCTCGGGACGGCCGACACTGAAGCTTTCTTT
>TRBD2|few|TRBV5-1|TRBJ2-3
CASSWTSGYSTDTQYF
TGCGCCAGCAGCTGGACTAGCGGATATAGCACAGATACGCAGTATTTT
>NA|NA|TRBV7-2|TRBJ2-1
CASSHRLSSYNEQFF
TGTGCCAGCAGCCATCGTCTGAGCTCCTACAATGAGCAGTTCTTC
>NA|few|TRBV28|TRBJ2-4
CASSLLGLLAKNIQYF
TGTGCCAGCAGTTTATTAGGACTGCTAGCCAAAAACATTCAGTACTTC
>NA|NA|TRBV6-5|TRBJ2-4
CASSPFQNIQYF
TGTGCCAGCAGTCCCTTTCAGAACATTCAGTACTTC
>TRBD1|NA|TRBV4-3|TRBJ2-1
CASSQFYRDRGDNEQFF
TGCGCCAGCAGCCAATTTTACCGGGACAGGGGGGACAATGAGCAGTTCTTC
>TRBD1|few|TRBV18|TRBJ1-6
CASSPLGGGQAYSPLHF
TGTGCCAGCTCACCCTTGGGTGGAGGACAGGCTTATTCACCCCTCCACTTT